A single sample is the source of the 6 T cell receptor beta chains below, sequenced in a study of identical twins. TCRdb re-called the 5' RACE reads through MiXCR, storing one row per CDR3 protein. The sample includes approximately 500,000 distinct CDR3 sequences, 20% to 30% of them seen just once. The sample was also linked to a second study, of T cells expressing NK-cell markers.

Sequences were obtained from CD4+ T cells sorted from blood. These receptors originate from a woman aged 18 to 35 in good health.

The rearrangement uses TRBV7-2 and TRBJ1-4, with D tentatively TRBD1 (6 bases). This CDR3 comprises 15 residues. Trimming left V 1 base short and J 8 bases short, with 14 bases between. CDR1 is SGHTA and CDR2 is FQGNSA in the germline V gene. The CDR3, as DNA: TGTGCCAGCAGCTTAGATTGGGGGGCCGGGGAAAAACTGTTTTTT. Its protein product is CASSLDWGAGEKLFF.

CDR3 sequence (DNA): TGTGCCAGCTCACCGATGGACACGGCCTACGAGCAGTACTTC. Protein sequence: CASSPMDTAYEQYF. The rearrangement links TRBV18 to TRBJ2-7, with D possibly being TRBD1 (5 bases). The germline V gene has CDR1 KGHSH and CDR2 LQKENI. The germline V and J ends were trimmed by 3 bases and 2 bases, with 11 bases remaining between them. This CDR3 spans 14 amino acids.

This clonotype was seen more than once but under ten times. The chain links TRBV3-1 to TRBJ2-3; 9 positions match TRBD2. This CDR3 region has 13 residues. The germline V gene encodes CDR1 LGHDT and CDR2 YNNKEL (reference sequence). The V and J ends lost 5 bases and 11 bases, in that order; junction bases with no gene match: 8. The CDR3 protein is CASSDLGGGGQYF. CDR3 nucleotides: TGTGCCAGCAGCGATCTTGGCGGGGGGGGGCAGTATTTT.

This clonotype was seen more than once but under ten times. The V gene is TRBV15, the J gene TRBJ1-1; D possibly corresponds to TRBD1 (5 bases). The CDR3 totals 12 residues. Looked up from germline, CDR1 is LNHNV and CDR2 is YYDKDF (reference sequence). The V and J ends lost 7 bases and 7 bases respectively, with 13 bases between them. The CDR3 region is CATTRQFNEAFF. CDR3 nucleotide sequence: TGTGCCACCACGAGACAGTTCAATGAAGCTTTCTTT. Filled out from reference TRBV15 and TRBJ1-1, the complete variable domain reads DAMVIQNPRYQVTQFGKPVTLSCSQTLNHNVMYWYQQKSSQAPKLLFHYYDKDFNNEADTPDNFQSRRPNTSFCFLDIRSPGLGDTAMYLCATTRQFNEAFFGQGTRLTVV.

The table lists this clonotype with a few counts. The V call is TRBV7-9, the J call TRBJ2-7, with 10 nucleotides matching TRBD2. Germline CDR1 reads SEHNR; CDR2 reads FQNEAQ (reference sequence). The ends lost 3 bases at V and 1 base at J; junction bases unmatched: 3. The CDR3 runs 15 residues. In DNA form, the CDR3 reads TGTGCCAGCAGCTTTTTAGCGGGAGGTTCCTACGAGCAGTACTTC. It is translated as CASSFLAGGSYEQYF.

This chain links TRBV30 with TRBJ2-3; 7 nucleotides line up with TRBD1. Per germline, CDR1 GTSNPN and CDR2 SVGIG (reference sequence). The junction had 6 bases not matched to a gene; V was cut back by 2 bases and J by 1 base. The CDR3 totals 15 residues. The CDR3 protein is CAWSRGGGGTDTQYF. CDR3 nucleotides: TGTGCCTGGAGTAGAGGGGGCGGAGGCACAGATACGCAGTATTTT.